A selection of T cell receptor beta chains follows, all from one sample in a study of blood T cells in healthy people across ages. From the 5' RACE reads, TCRdb called clonotypes with MiXCR, one entry per CDR3 protein. The sample holds 650,000 to 1,000,000 distinct CDR3 sequences, approximately 35% seen once. What was sequenced was blood. The receptors originated from a young man in good health. CDR3s include the opening cysteine and the closing phenylalanine or tryptophan. D genes are given only for firm matches. Expanded clones get a size class; other rows say once, few or many, or leave the size out.

CDR3,DNA,V,D,size,J
CAISESQTIYGYTF,TGTGCCATCAGTGAGTCGCAGACGATCTATGGCTACACCTTC,TRBV10-3,NA,few,TRBJ1-2
CASSYRGNEQYF,TGTGCCAGCAGCTACAGGGGGAATGAGCAGTACTTC,TRBV2,TRBD1,few,TRBJ2-7
CASGPLGGEKLFF,TGTGCCAGCGGCCCATTGGGAGGTGAAAAACTGTTTTTT,TRBV7-9,NA,few,TRBJ1-4
CASSSLLAGPTDTQYF,TGTGCCAGCAGTTCGCTACTAGCGGGGCCCACAGATACGCAGTATTTT,TRBV12-3/TRBV12-4,TRBD2,few,TRBJ2-3
CSAIDLLSTEAFF,TGCAGTGCTATAGACCTATTGAGCACTGAAGCTTTCTTT,TRBV20-1,NA,few,TRBJ1-1
CASSKGQAYQETQYF,TGTGCCAGCAGCAAAGGACAGGCGTACCAAGAGACCCAGTACTTC,TRBV5-4,TRBD1,few,TRBJ2-5
CSVEDITSNYGYTF,TGCAGCGTTGAAGATATAACGTCTAACTATGGCTACACCTTC,TRBV29-1,NA,NA,TRBJ1-2
CASTSSFSADTQYF,TGTGCCAGCACCTCGAGCTTTAGCGCAGATACGCAGTATTTT,TRBV12-3/TRBV12-4,NA,NA,TRBJ2-3
CATGTDSNQPQHF,TGTGCCACCGGGACAGATAGCAATCAGCCCCAGCATTTT,TRBV24-1,TRBD1,NA,TRBJ1-5
CASSEWGQADYGYTF,TGTGCCAGCAGCGAATGGGGACAGGCTGACTATGGCTACACCTTC,TRBV9,TRBD1,many,TRBJ1-2
CASSLHYGDYEQYF,TGTGCCAGCAGCTTACATTACGGGGACTACGAGCAGTACTTC,TRBV7-2,NA,few,TRBJ2-7
CASAPGTEETQYF,TGCGCCAGCGCGCCCGGGACAGAAGAGACCCAGTACTTC,TRBV5-1,TRBD1,NA,TRBJ2-5
CASRDTAYEQYF,TGTGCCAGCAGGGACACCGCCTACGAGCAGTACTTC,TRBV6-2/TRBV6-3,NA,few,TRBJ2-7
CASRMTGLSEQFF,TGTGCCAGCAGAATGACAGGGTTGAGTGAGCAGTTCTTC,TRBV12-3/TRBV12-4,TRBD1,many,TRBJ2-1
CASSLGAANTGELFF,TGTGCCAGCAGTTTGGGGGCCGCGAACACCGGGGAGCTGTTTTTT,TRBV12-3/TRBV12-4,NA,NA,TRBJ2-2
CASTREQGIYGYTF,TGTGCCAGCACCAGAGAACAGGGAATCTATGGCTACACCTTC,TRBV7-2,NA,few,TRBJ1-2
CSARPVADVYNEQFF,TGCAGTGCTAGGCCCGTAGCAGATGTCTACAATGAGCAGTTCTTC,TRBV20-1,NA,few,TRBJ2-1
CASSAPGAEAFF,TGTGCCAGCAGCGCCCCGGGGGCTGAAGCTTTCTTT,TRBV7-3,NA,NA,TRBJ1-1
CSPREFGWTEAFF,TGCAGTCCTAGAGAGTTCGGGTGGACTGAAGCTTTCTTT,TRBV20-1,NA,NA,TRBJ1-1
CASSLDKGAEAFF,TGTGCCAGCAGTCTAGACAAGGGGGCTGAAGCTTTCTTT,TRBV2,NA,few,TRBJ1-1
CASSLTGGWTGELFF,TGTGCCAGCAGCCTGACAGGGGGCTGGACCGGGGAGCTGTTTTTT,TRBV12-3/TRBV12-4,TRBD1,NA,TRBJ2-2
CASSFGTAPSTDTQYF,TGTGCCAGCAGCTTCGGGACAGCACCTAGCACAGATACGCAGTATTTT,TRBV7-9,TRBD1,NA,TRBJ2-3
CASILVGTGEAFF,TGTGCCAGCATCCTGGTGGGCACCGGGGAAGCTTTCTTT,TRBV5-5,NA,few,TRBJ1-1
CASSQGRETGELFF,TGCGCCAGCAGCCAGGGTCGGGAAACCGGGGAGCTGTTTTTT,TRBV5-1,NA,NA,TRBJ2-2
CASSDPGTGDRGYTF,TGTGCCAGCAGCGACCCCGGGACAGGGGATCGTGGCTACACCTTC,TRBV9,TRBD1,NA,TRBJ1-2